The 2 T cell receptor beta chains in this list originate from one sample, sequenced in a study of T cells after yellow fever vaccination. TCRdb reprocessed the 5' RACE reads via MiXCR and lists one record per CDR3 protein. The sample includes approximately 600,000 distinct CDR3 sequences, roughly an eighth of them seen just once. The sequences come from PBMCs, collected on the day of the yellow fever booster vaccination. The origin of the receptors is a man between 25 and 39 years old who received the YFV17D yellow fever vaccine.

This clonotype showed up many times. Here the CDR3 DNA reads TGCGCCAGCAGCTTGCCTTCAACTAGTGCGAGCAATGAGCAGTTCTTC. It specifies CASSLPSTSASNEQFF. V gene TRBV5-1 combines with J gene TRBJ2-1, with D perhaps matching TRBD2 (5 bases). Trimming shortened V by 1 base and J by 6 bases, and 17 bases separated the two germline ends. This CDR3 has 16 residues. CDR1 is SGHRS and CDR2 is YFSETQ in the germline V gene.

This sequence joins TRBV24-1 and TRBJ2-5; 7 positions agree with TRBD2. The germline CDR1 and CDR2 sequences are KGHDR and SFDVKD. V gave up 6 bases and J gave up 5 bases; unmatched junction bases: 8. The CDR3 consists of 14 residues. In DNA, the CDR3 is TGTGCCACCAGTCGGGCGGGAGAATTGGAGACCCAGTACTTC. This encodes CATSRAGELETQYF.